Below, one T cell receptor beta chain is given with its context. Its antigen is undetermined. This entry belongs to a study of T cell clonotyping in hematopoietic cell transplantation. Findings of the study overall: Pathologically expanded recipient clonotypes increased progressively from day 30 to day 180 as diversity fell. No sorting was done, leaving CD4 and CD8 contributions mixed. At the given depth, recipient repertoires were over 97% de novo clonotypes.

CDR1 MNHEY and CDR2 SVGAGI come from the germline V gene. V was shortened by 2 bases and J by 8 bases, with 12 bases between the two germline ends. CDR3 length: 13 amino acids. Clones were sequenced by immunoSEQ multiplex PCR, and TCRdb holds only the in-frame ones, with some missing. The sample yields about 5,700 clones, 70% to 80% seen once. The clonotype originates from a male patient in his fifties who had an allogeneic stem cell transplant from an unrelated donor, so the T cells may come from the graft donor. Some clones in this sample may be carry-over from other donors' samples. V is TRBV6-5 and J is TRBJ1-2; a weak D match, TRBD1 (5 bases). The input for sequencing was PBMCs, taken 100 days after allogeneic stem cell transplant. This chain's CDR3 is CASSYEGTRGYTF. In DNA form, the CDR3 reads TGTGCCAGCAGTTACGAGGGGACGCGGGGCTACACCTTC.